These 18 T cell receptor beta chains came from one sample sequenced in a study of Graves' ophthalmopathy and Graves' hyperthyroidism (dated by TCRdb to the late 2010s). Sequenced using an Illumina HiSeq 2000. For repertoire sequencing, the TCR beta CDR3 regions were amplified from RNA transcripts. The first round of RT-PCR was done with HTBI primers and the Qiagen OneStep RT-PCR kit, and was followed by a second round of multiplex PCR, then size selection and purification. TCRdb handled the public reads itself, with Q25 trimming in fastp and clone calling in MiXCR, and kept productive beta chains. For every CDR3 protein sequence, its rows merge into one entry that carries the most common genes and DNA. A total of about 400,000 distinct CDR3 sequences appear in this sample, 15% to 20% of them only once. Around 1.5% of the sample belongs to the ten largest clones. The sample was peripheral blood. The receptors stem from a woman aged 18-29 years with Graves' ophthalmopathy. Donor details come from another sample of the same person, matched by shared clones.

This clonotype has a count of ten or more. The genes are TRBV7-3 and TRBJ1-1, with D possibly matching TRBD1 (5 bases). Deletions cut 1 base from V and 7 bases from J, with 25 bases between. The CDR3 is 18 amino acids. The germline V gene has CDR1 SGHTA and CDR2 FQGTGA. For the CDR3, the DNA is TGTGCCAGCAGCTTAAAACGGGTCGACAGTCTGACCCTTAATGAAGCTTTCTTT. Translating gives CASSLKRVDSLTLNEAFF.

V usage is TRBV30 and J usage is TRBJ1-6; 12 positions agree with TRBD1. The CDR3 extends over 18 amino acids. From germline, CDR1 is GTSNPN and CDR2 SVGIG (reference sequence). V shed 4 bases, J shed 1 base, and the junction held 8 bases outside the gene matches. CDR3 sequence reads: CAWTPGQGARSYNSPLHF. DNA of the CDR3: TGTGCCTGGACCCCGGGACAGGGGGCTAGGTCCTATAATTCACCCCTCCACTTT. The full variable domain, with the rest looked up from reference TRBV30 and TRBJ1-6, is SQTIHQWPATLVQPVGSPLSLECTVEGTSNPNLYWYRQAAGRGLQLLFYSVGIGQISSEVPQNLSASRPQDRQFILSSKKLLLSDSGFYLCAWTPGQGARSYNSPLHFGNGTRLTVT.

This clonotype was picked up many times. This chain links TRBV11-2 with TRBJ2-5; 10 nucleotides align to TRBD2. The V segment lost 5 bases and the J segment 4 bases; nucleotides outside the gene matches: 16. CDR1 is SGHAT and CDR2 is FQNNGV in the germline V gene. CDR3 length: 18 residues. CDR3 protein: CASSPRQGSAGGGETQYF. The CDR3 nucleotides read TGTGCCAGCAGCCCCCGACAGGGTTCAGCGGGAGGGGGAGAGACCCAGTACTTC.

This clonotype was recorded at least ten times. V gene TRBV6-1 combines with J gene TRBJ1-1; 8 bases line up with TRBD1. Per the germline V gene, CDR1 is MNHNS and CDR2 is SASEGT. After removal of 6 bases from V and 3 bases from J, the junction contained 9 bases not matched to a gene. This CDR3 is built from 15 residues. The CDR3 sequence: CASSSTGAADTEAFF. The CDR3 region has the DNA TGTGCCAGCAGCTCGACAGGGGCGGCGGACACTGAAGCTTTCTTT.

Many counts were recorded for this clonotype. The genes are TRBV3-1 and TRBJ2-7, with TRBD1 matching 10 bases. Germline lookup yields CDR1 LGHDT and CDR2 YNNKEL (reference sequence). V dropped 4 bases and J dropped 6; count of bases not matched to a gene: 9. The CDR3 is 15 amino acids. The CDR3 here is CASSPAGQGKGEQYF. The CDR3 DNA follows: TGTGCCAGCAGCCCAGCGGGACAGGGGAAGGGCGAGCAGTACTTC.

The genes are TRBV30 and TRBJ1-5; no clear D gene. Germline loops: CDR1 GTSNPN, CDR2 SVGIG (reference sequence). Trimming removed 0 bases from V and 4 bases from J, with 7 bases in between. The CDR3 is 13 amino acids. DNA of the CDR3: TGTGCCTGGAGTGTAGCACCAAATCAGCCCCAGCATTTT. The encoded protein is CAWSVAPNQPQHF.

This clonotype has ten or more counts. The chain recombines TRBV6-5 with TRBJ2-7; 8 nucleotides line up with TRBD1. The CDR3 loop spans 14 amino acids. The junction had 6 bases not matched to a gene; V was cut back by 7 bases and J by 1 base. Per the germline V gene, CDR1 is MNHEY and CDR2 is SVGAGI. The CDR3 region has the DNA TGTGCCAGCAAGGACAGGGTAAGATCCTACGAGCAGTACTTC. Protein product: CASKDRVRSYEQYF.

Ten or more counts support this clonotype. The CDR3 DNA is TGTGCCAGCAGTCGGGACTGGGGGGGCTCCTACGAGCAGTACTTC. It specifies CASSRDWGGSYEQYF. This chain joins TRBV6-2 or TRBV6-3 and TRBJ2-7; the match to TRBD2 covers 7 bases. The CDR3 has 15 residues. CDR1 is MNHEY and CDR2 is SVGEGT in the germline V gene. V was clipped by 5 bases and J by 0 bases; unmatched bases: 7.

In this sample, this clonotype turned up many times. The V call is TRBV30, the J call TRBJ2-7; TRBD1 might be the D (5 bases). The CDR3 sequence is 12 residues long. The germline CDR1 and CDR2 sequences are GTSNPN and SVGIG (reference sequence). Trimming stripped 2 bases from V and 4 bases from J, with 9 bases between. This CDR3 is CAWSSTGYEQYF. The CDR3 nucleotides read TGTGCCTGGAGTTCCACAGGATACGAGCAGTACTTC.

In its sample, this clonotype was seen many times. The genes are TRBV12-3 or TRBV12-4 and TRBJ1-1, with 8 bases aligning to TRBD1. This CDR3 is built from 14 residues. The junction had 7 bases not matched to a gene; V was cut back by 7 bases and J by 3 bases. CDR3 region: CASTRDRRDTEAFF. In nucleotides, the CDR3 is TGTGCCAGCACTCGGGACAGGCGGGACACTGAAGCTTTCTTT.

This clonotype showed up many times. At one of its ends the junction is not consistent with the germline gene, which may arise from a read error. V and J are TRBV14 and TRBJ1-5, with D maybe TRBD1 (6 bases). The germline V gene has CDR1 SGHDN and CDR2 FVKESK. The CDR3 has 14 residues. The CDR3 coding sequence is TGTGCCAGCAGTCAAGGGGGGGGGAATCAGCCCCAGCATTTT. Protein: CASSQGGGNQPQHF.

This clonotype was counted ten times or more. The chain employs TRBV28 and TRBJ2-5, with 7 bases identical to TRBD2. From germline, CDR1 is MDHEN and CDR2 SYDVKM. The junction had 7 bases not matched to a gene; V was cut back by 3 bases and J by 3 bases. The CDR3 sequence is 15 residues long. The CDR3 DNA reads as TGTGCCAGCAGTTTCGTTGGAGCGGGGAAAGAGACCCAGTACTTC. Protein: CASSFVGAGKETQYF.

This clonotype was counted at least ten times. The CDR3 sequence: CASSLRREGGELFF. CDR3 sequence (DNA): TGTGCCAGCAGCTTACGAAGGGAGGGCGGGGAGCTGTTTTTT. V and J are TRBV11-2 and TRBJ2-2, with TRBD2 matching 7 bases. Germline V gene data show CDR1 as SGHAT and CDR2 as FQNNGV. The CDR3 is 14 residues long. The trim removed 2 bases at V and 7 bases at J, leaving 4 bases unmatched.

This clonotype was counted at least ten times. The chain employs TRBV20-1 and TRBJ2-6, with D unresolved. This CDR3 contains 13 residues. Per the germline V gene, CDR1 is DFQATT and CDR2 is SNEGSKA (reference sequence). Trimming removed 7 bases from V and 4 bases from J, with 11 bases in between. CDR3 sequence (DNA): TGCAGTGTTTGGAGCTTAGGGGCCAACGTCCTGACTTTC. Translating it yields CSVWSLGANVLTF.

This clonotype was recorded many times. The rearrangement uses TRBV28 and TRBJ2-5; 8 nucleotides match TRBD1. V shed 6 bases and J 1 base; nucleotides not matched to a gene: 4. CDR1 MDHEN and CDR2 SYDVKM come from the germline V gene. This CDR3 contains 14 residues. CDR3 in DNA: TGTGCCAGCAGCAGGACAGGGCCCCAAGAGACCCAGTACTTC. This sequence encodes CASSRTGPQETQYF.

This clonotype was seen many times. A much larger clone differs by one base, so this may be a read error. The chain employs TRBV6-1 and TRBJ2-7; no firm D call. Per the germline V gene, CDR1 is MNHNS and CDR2 is SASEGT. CDR3 length: 12 residues. Trimming took off 5 bases at V and 9 bases at J, with 14 bases between the two ends. The chain's CDR3 is CASSNSLMGQYF. The CDR3, as DNA: TGTGCCAGCAGTAATTCCCTGATGGGGCAGTACTTC.

This clonotype was seen at least ten times. The chain has TRBV5-1 and TRBJ2-7; 14 nucleotides align to TRBD2. Germline lookup yields CDR1 SGHRS and CDR2 YFSETQ. The V gene end was trimmed by 4 bases and the J gene end by 3 bases; junction bases not matched to a gene: 6. The CDR3 length is 16 residues. Here the CDR3 reads CASSKTGTSGSYEQYF. The CDR3 DNA reads as TGCGCCAGCAGCAAAACCGGGACTAGCGGGAGCTACGAGCAGTACTTC.

This clonotype appeared many times. The CDR3 spells CASSLARGPLYEQYF. The CDR3 DNA sequence: TGTGCCAGCAGCTTAGCCCGGGGGCCCCTCTACGAGCAGTACTTC. The V call is TRBV7-8, the J call TRBJ2-7; D may correspond to TRBD1 or TRBD2 (6 bases each). Looked up from germline, CDR1 is SGHVS and CDR2 is FQNEAQ. CDR3 length: 15 amino acids. V shed 0 bases and J shed 3 bases, with 12 bases lying between them.